This T cell receptor beta chain was captured by sequencing in a study of regulatory T cells in long-lasting Graves disease. Findings and limits, study-wide: Persistent disease preferred TRBV28, TRBJ1-2 and TRBJ2-5; new disease, TRBV20-1 and TRBJ2-1. Persistent Graves' patients possessed reduced TCR diversity relative to recently diagnosed ones.

As for this clonotype: The antigen is undetermined.

From germline, CDR1 is LNHDA and CDR2 SQIVND (reference sequence). The CDR3 length is 16 residues. The junction had 8 bases not matched to a gene; V was cut back by 3 bases and J by 8 bases. Relying on iRepertoire HTBI primers and Arm-PCR of CDR3 regions, the team built TCR beta libraries. Methods used by the authors: Throughout the samples, researchers identified 50 to 75 TRBV and around 15 TRBJ segments. TCRdb passed the multiplex PCR reads through MiXCR, listing each CDR3 protein once. Clone size and V and J calls follow TCRdb, not the original study. The sample holds about 540,000 distinct CDR3 sequences; roughly 13% are singletons and the top ten take roughly a tenth. Time point specified: newly diagnosed GD, antithyroid drugs for less than 3 months. Extracted PBMC RNA gave rise to the TCR library. This sample was shared with a second study, whose subject was T cells in Graves' hyperthyroidism and ophthalmopathy. As that report states: In validation, the model predicted ophthalmopathy. These predictions came a median roughly 6.5 months before onset.

The J gene is TRBJ2-1, the V gene TRBV19, with 12 bases identical to TRBD1. Sequencing was performed on peripheral blood mononuclear cells (PBMCs), taken at new diagnosis, from a patient treated with antithyroid drugs. The TCR sequence derives from a man aged 25 to 40 with Graves disease. In DNA form, the CDR3 reads TGTGCCAGTAGTATTGGAGGGACAGGGGGCTTATATGAGCAGTTCTTC. Translating gives CASSIGGTGGLYEQFF.